This T cell receptor (beta chain) was retrieved from a study of beta chain features in type 1 diabetes. As for the study in general: Patients and healthy donors were similar in age, gender and cell yields.

Comments on this clone: Other DNA sequences in this specimen translate into the identical CDR3.

V trimming: 0 bases; J trimming: 3 bases; junction bases outside the gene matches: 2. From germline, CDR1 is SGHRS and CDR2 YFSETQ. This CDR3 spans 15 amino acids. Investigators reverse transcribed all isolated RNA, so they sequenced expressed TCRB transcripts. Clones were read by immunoSEQ multiplex PCR, and TCRdb kept only the in-frame ones, dropping some. The data contain roughly 240,000 clones, roughly 14% of them singletons. This rearrangement joins TRBV5-1 to TRBJ2-1, with TRBD2 matching over 8 bases. The sequenced sample consisted of naive CD4+ T cells from blood. The clonotype was recovered from a woman in her thirties or forties in good health. The CDR3 loop reads CASSLGAGVYNEQFF. The CDR3 bases are TGCGCCAGCAGCTTGGGAGCGGGGGTCTACAATGAGCAGTTCTTC.